This entry features one T cell receptor beta chain sequence. The sample originates from a study of shared clonotypes between healthy human individuals. The ends were cut back, 1 base at V and 0 bases at J, with 9 bases in the middle. The CDR3 length is 15 residues. CDR1 SGHRS and CDR2 YFSETQ come from the germline V gene. Naive CD4+ cells were CD45RA-selected; the remaining cells were memory. The assay was immunoSEQ multiplex PCR, and TCRdb's table has in-frame clones only and misses some. The table records approximately 350,000 clones, around 72% of them present only once. The receptor was derived from a man younger than 40 in good health. The specimen sequenced was memory CD4+ T cells sorted from blood. This sample's subset: CD45RA-negative fraction. This sequence joins TRBV5-1 and TRBJ2-3, with D unclear. The CDR3 loop is CASSLFSGSTDTQYF. CDR3 bases: TGCGCCAGCAGCTTGTTTTCCGGGAGCACAGATACGCAGTATTTT.